Below, 27 T cell receptor beta chains from the same sample are listed, as sequenced in a study of early T cells in non-severe SARS-CoV-2 infection. TCRdb re-analysed the 5' RACE reads in MiXCR, keeping a single row per CDR3 protein. In the table there are roughly 93,000 distinct CDR3 sequences, roughly 14% of which are singletons. The sequenced sample consisted of whole blood. These receptors originate from an adult who was a healthcare worker with PCR-confirmed SARS-CoV-2 infection or an uninfected control (not recorded which).

This CDR3 reads CAISVARETKNIQYF. CDR3 DNA sequence: TGTGCCATCAGTGTAGCCAGGGAAACCAAAAACATTCAGTACTTC. The J gene is TRBJ2-4, the V gene TRBV10-3; maybe TRBD1 (5 bases). The germline V gene encodes CDR1 ENHRY and CDR2 SYGVKD. The CDR3 consists of 15 residues. V was cut by 4 bases and J by 2 bases, with 12 bases left in between.

This clonotype was detected a few times. The V call is TRBV5-1, the J call TRBJ2-6; 10 nucleotides match TRBD2. V shed 3 bases and J 0 bases; nucleotides not matched to a gene: 3. CDR3 length: 17 amino acids. Germline V gene data show CDR1 as SGHRS and CDR2 as YFSETQ. CDR3 DNA sequence: TGCGCCAGCAGCTCCGTAGCGGGAGGCTCTGGGGCCAACGTCCTGACTTTC. Residues: CASSSVAGGSGANVLTF.

V is TRBV29-1 and J is TRBJ2-3, with D perhaps matching TRBD1 (5 bases). The CDR3 is made up of 13 amino acids. V was pared by 4 bases and J by 0 bases, with 8 bases between. Germline-derived CDR1 and CDR2 are SQVTM and ANQGSEA. The CDR3 DNA follows: TGCAGCGTTGCAGGGCTTAGCACAGATACGCAGTATTTT. Amino acids: CSVAGLSTDTQYF.

This clonotype was observed a few times. The V gene is TRBV7-3, the J gene TRBJ1-1; D may be TRBD1 (5 bases). Trimming removed 3 bases from V and 5 bases from J, with 16 bases in between. The CDR3 has 15 amino acids. Germline values: CDR1 SGHTA, CDR2 FQGTGA. CDR3 bases: TGTGCCAGCAGCTTGGAGGGGTCGATTGAGACTGAAGCTTTCTTT. This encodes CASSLEGSIETEAFF.

In DNA form, the CDR3 reads TGCAGCGGGAAGACAGGGGGCGCGGAGACCCAGTACTTC. This sequence encodes CSGKTGGAETQYF. The chain recombines TRBV29-1 with TRBJ2-5; 10 bases match TRBD1. CDR1 is SQVTM, CDR2 ANQGSEA, per germline. The V and J ends lost 7 bases and 5 bases, in that order; junction bases with no gene match: 7. The CDR3 is 13 amino acids.

CDR3 sequence reads: CASSPSDIYGYTF. CDR3 sequence (DNA): TGCGCCAGCAGCCCATCAGACATCTATGGCTACACCTTC. The chain is built from TRBV4-1 and TRBJ1-2; D is ambiguous. The V end was cut by 4 bases, the J end by 4 bases, with 10 bases between. The CDR3 is made up of 13 amino acids. In germline, CDR1 is MGHRA, CDR2 YSYEKL.

The V gene is TRBV28, the J gene TRBJ2-7, with 9 bases that match TRBD1. The junction had 2 bases not matched to a gene; V was cut back by 4 bases and J by 1 base. The CDR3 is made up of 14 amino acids. Germline V gene sequence: CDR1 MDHEN, CDR2 SYDVKM. In DNA, the CDR3 is TGTGCCAGCAGTTCACAGGGGGCATCCTACGAGCAGTACGTC. This gives the protein CASSSQGASYEQYV.

This clonotype has just a few counts. The chain recombines TRBV7-6 with TRBJ2-2; D might be TRBD1 (5 bases). From germline, CDR1 is SGHVS and CDR2 FNYEAQ. Between the trimmed V and J ends, which lost 5 bases and 6 bases, there was a span of 10 bases. The CDR3 spans 13 residues. Here the CDR3 reads CASSPSRAGELFF. Written as DNA, the CDR3 is TGTGCCAGCAGCCCGAGCAGGGCCGGGGAGCTGTTTTTT. The complete variable domain, with remaining parts taken from reference TRBV7-6 and TRBJ2-2, reads GAGVSQSPRYKVTKRGQDVALRCDPISGHVSLYWYRQALGQGPEFLTYFNYEAQQDKSGLPNDRFSAERPEGSISTLTIQRTEQRDSAMYRCASSPSRAGELFFGEGSRLTVL.

In this sample, this clonotype turned up a few times. The rearrangement links TRBV29-1 to TRBJ2-1; D is undetermined. Deletions cut 5 bases from V and 0 bases from J, with 11 bases between. The CDR3 has 14 amino acids. The germline gives CDR1 SQVTM, CDR2 ANQGSEA. The CDR3 loop is CSVKLHSSYNEQFF. CDR3 DNA: TGCAGCGTTAAACTACATAGCTCCTACAATGAGCAGTTCTTC.

The chain links TRBV21-1 to TRBJ1-2; the table's D call, TRBD1, has no DNA check behind it. TRBV21-1 is reported as a pseudogene. This CDR3 has 17 residues. For the CDR3, the DNA is TGTGCCAGCAGCAACTCTACACCGACAGACACTAACTATGGCTACACCTTC. This translates into CASSNSTPTDTNYGYTF.

This clonotype was seen repeatedly, ten times or more. This chain connects TRBV7-7 to TRBJ1-3; weak D call: TRBD1 (6 bases). Germline values: CDR1 SSHAT, CDR2 FNYEAQ (reference sequence). There are 14 residues in the CDR3. V was clipped by 6 bases and J by 4 bases, with 13 bases between them. CDR3 bases: TGTGCCAGCAGTCCAGGGGTTTCCGGAAACACCATATATTTT. The encoded protein is CASSPGVSGNTIYF.

The CDR3 DNA follows: TGTGCCTGGAGTAGGGGAAACACCATATATTTT. As protein: CAWSRGNTIYF. The genes are TRBV30 and TRBJ1-3; D remains unclear. This CDR3 has 11 amino acids. The ends were cut back, 2 bases at V and 4 bases at J, with 3 bases in the middle. The germline V gene has CDR1 GTSNPN and CDR2 SVGIG (reference sequence).

This clonotype came up a few times. The rearrangement links TRBV6-6 to TRBJ1-3; D is unresolved. There are 13 residues in the CDR3. CDR1 is MNHNY and CDR2 is SVGAGI in the germline V gene (reference sequence). The V end lost 2 bases, the J end lost 3 bases, and 5 bases lay between the germline ends. CDR3 bases: TGTGCCAGCAGTTACGGCGATGGAAACACCATATATTTT. Translation gives CASSYGDGNTIYF.

The sample holds a few counts of this clonotype. The chain's CDR3 is CASSYPNTGVQYV. The CDR3, as DNA: TGTGCCAGCAGTTACCCGAACACAGGGGTGCAGTACGTC. The gene calls are TRBV6-2 or TRBV6-3 and TRBJ2-7, with 7 bases fitting TRBD1. This CDR3 is built from 13 residues. Germline V gene sequence: CDR1 MNHEY, CDR2 SVGEGT. The J segment lost 9 bases and the V segment lost 2 bases, leaving 7 bases of the junction unmatched.

The chain has TRBV4-1 and TRBJ2-7; D uncertain. Germline V lookup: CDR1 MGHRA, CDR2 YSYEKL. The CDR3 length is 14 residues. Trimming cost V 0 bases and J 4 bases, with 10 bases left between them. The DNA of the CDR3 is TGCGCCAGCAGCCAAGAATACGGGTATTACGAGCAGTACGTC. It translates to CASSQEYGYYEQYV.

The genes are TRBV5-5 and TRBJ2-4; TRBD1 is a possible D gene (6 bases). This CDR3 has 15 residues. The germline gives CDR1 SGHKS, CDR2 YYEKEE (reference sequence). The ends were cut back, 4 bases at V and 5 bases at J, with 16 bases in the middle. CDR3 in amino acids: CASSLATGPQNIQYF. CDR3 DNA: TGTGCCAGCAGCCTTGCAACAGGGCCGCAAAACATTCAGTACTTC.

This clonotype was seen a handful of times. This chain joins TRBV18 and TRBJ2-3, with TRBD1 matching over 9 bases. The V gene's germline CDR1 is KGHSH and CDR2 LQKENI. The CDR3 runs 16 residues. V shed 3 bases, J shed 4 bases, and the junction held 8 bases outside the gene matches. CDR3: CASSPRTGVSADTQYF. CDR3 in DNA: TGTGCCAGCTCACCCCGGACAGGGGTATCGGCAGATACGCAGTATTTT.

A few counts support this clonotype. The chain combines TRBV12-3 or TRBV12-4 with TRBJ1-4, with no clear D. The CDR3 has 15 residues. The V end was cut by 3 bases, the J end by 0 bases, with 8 bases between. CDR3 nucleotide sequence: TGTGCCAGCAGTTTCTCAACCTCAACTAATGAAAAACTGTTTTTT. Residues: CASSFSTSTNEKLFF.

This clonotype appeared a few times. The V and J genes are TRBV6-5 and TRBJ1-2, with a weak D call TRBD1 (5 bases). V gave up 2 bases and J gave up 3 bases, with 16 bases separating them. The length of the CDR3 is 16 residues. Germline V gene sequence: CDR1 MNHEY, CDR2 SVGAGI. CDR3 nucleotide sequence: TGTGCCAGCAGTTACGGGGTCCTCGACAGCCACTATGGCTACACCTTC. This encodes CASSYGVLDSHYGYTF.

This clonotype was counted only a few times. This chain connects TRBV5-1 to TRBJ2-5; D not resolved. From germline, CDR1 is SGHRS and CDR2 YFSETQ. The CDR3 loop spans 14 amino acids. V lost 1 base and J 1 base, leaving 8 bases between the germline ends. The CDR3 loop is CASSLSPSQETQYF. The CDR3 DNA reads as TGCGCCAGCAGCTTGTCGCCCAGCCAAGAGACCCAGTACTTC.

The chain joins TRBV29-1 to TRBJ2-3; D unresolved. Germline V CDR1 and CDR2: SQVTM, ANQGSEA. This CDR3 has 13 residues. The germline V and J ends were trimmed by 3 bases and 2 bases, with 9 bases remaining between them. The CDR3 region has the DNA TGCAGCGTTGAGTCCCAGCACACAGATACGCAGTATTTT. Its protein product is CSVESQHTDTQYF.

The V gene is TRBV2, the J gene TRBJ2-5; 8 bases map to TRBD1. Trimming took 9 bases from V and 5 from J; bases not matched to a gene: 5. CDR1 SNHLY and CDR2 FYNNEI come from the germline V gene. The CDR3 is made up of 12 amino acids. As DNA, the CDR3 is TGTGCCAGTAAGGGACAGGCGGAGACCCAGTACTTC. It specifies CASKGQAETQYF.

In this sample, this clonotype turned up a few times. The chain recombines TRBV5-1 with TRBJ1-1, with D possibly matching TRBD1 (5 bases). The CDR3 runs 13 residues. With 3 bases removed from V and 10 bases from J, the gap between germline ends came to 16 bases. Looked up from germline, CDR1 is SGHRS and CDR2 is YFSETQ. CDR3 loop: CASSSGGTGVAFF. CDR3 DNA: TGCGCCAGCAGCTCTGGGGGGACGGGGGTAGCTTTCTTT.

Only a few counts were recorded for this clonotype. CDR3 residues: CASSTQSGSGAYEQYV. CDR3 DNA: TGTGCCAGCAGTACCCAGTCGGGTAGCGGGGCGTACGAGCAGTACGTC. This rearrangement joins TRBV6-1 to TRBJ2-7, with 8 bases fitting TRBD2. The germline V gene has CDR1 MNHNS and CDR2 SASEGT. The ends lost 5 bases at V and 4 bases at J; junction bases unmatched: 13. The CDR3 contains 16 residues.

This clonotype occurred a few times. This chain uses TRBV6-6 with TRBJ1-5; 9 bases align to TRBD1. Germline V gene data show CDR1 as MNHNY and CDR2 as SVGAGI (reference sequence). CDR3 length: 15 amino acids. V lost 8 bases, J lost 1 base, and 6 bases stayed unmatched. The chain's CDR3 is CASGSGTGSNQPQHF. The CDR3 coding sequence is TGTGCCAGCGGATCCGGGACAGGGAGCAATCAGCCCCAGCATTTT.

The chain links TRBV29-1 to TRBJ1-2; a weak D match, TRBD1 (5 bases). Germline V gene data show CDR1 as SQVTM and CDR2 as ANQGSEA. CDR3 length: 13 amino acids. Trimming took off 0 bases at V and 6 bases at J, with 11 bases between the two ends. In DNA, the CDR3 is TGCAGCGTTGAAGATCTGGCAGGGAATGGCTACACCTTC. Its protein is CSVEDLAGNGYTF.

This clonotype appeared a few times. The chain employs TRBV27 and TRBJ2-5, with 9 bases identical to TRBD1. V shed 0 bases and J 2 bases; nucleotides not matched to a gene: 4. The CDR3 contains 16 residues. The V gene's germline CDR1 is MNHEY and CDR2 SMNVEV (reference sequence). The CDR3 reads CASSLSAGTGQETQYF. Written as DNA, the CDR3 is TGTGCCAGCAGTTTATCAGCCGGGACAGGGCAAGAGACCCAGTACTTC.